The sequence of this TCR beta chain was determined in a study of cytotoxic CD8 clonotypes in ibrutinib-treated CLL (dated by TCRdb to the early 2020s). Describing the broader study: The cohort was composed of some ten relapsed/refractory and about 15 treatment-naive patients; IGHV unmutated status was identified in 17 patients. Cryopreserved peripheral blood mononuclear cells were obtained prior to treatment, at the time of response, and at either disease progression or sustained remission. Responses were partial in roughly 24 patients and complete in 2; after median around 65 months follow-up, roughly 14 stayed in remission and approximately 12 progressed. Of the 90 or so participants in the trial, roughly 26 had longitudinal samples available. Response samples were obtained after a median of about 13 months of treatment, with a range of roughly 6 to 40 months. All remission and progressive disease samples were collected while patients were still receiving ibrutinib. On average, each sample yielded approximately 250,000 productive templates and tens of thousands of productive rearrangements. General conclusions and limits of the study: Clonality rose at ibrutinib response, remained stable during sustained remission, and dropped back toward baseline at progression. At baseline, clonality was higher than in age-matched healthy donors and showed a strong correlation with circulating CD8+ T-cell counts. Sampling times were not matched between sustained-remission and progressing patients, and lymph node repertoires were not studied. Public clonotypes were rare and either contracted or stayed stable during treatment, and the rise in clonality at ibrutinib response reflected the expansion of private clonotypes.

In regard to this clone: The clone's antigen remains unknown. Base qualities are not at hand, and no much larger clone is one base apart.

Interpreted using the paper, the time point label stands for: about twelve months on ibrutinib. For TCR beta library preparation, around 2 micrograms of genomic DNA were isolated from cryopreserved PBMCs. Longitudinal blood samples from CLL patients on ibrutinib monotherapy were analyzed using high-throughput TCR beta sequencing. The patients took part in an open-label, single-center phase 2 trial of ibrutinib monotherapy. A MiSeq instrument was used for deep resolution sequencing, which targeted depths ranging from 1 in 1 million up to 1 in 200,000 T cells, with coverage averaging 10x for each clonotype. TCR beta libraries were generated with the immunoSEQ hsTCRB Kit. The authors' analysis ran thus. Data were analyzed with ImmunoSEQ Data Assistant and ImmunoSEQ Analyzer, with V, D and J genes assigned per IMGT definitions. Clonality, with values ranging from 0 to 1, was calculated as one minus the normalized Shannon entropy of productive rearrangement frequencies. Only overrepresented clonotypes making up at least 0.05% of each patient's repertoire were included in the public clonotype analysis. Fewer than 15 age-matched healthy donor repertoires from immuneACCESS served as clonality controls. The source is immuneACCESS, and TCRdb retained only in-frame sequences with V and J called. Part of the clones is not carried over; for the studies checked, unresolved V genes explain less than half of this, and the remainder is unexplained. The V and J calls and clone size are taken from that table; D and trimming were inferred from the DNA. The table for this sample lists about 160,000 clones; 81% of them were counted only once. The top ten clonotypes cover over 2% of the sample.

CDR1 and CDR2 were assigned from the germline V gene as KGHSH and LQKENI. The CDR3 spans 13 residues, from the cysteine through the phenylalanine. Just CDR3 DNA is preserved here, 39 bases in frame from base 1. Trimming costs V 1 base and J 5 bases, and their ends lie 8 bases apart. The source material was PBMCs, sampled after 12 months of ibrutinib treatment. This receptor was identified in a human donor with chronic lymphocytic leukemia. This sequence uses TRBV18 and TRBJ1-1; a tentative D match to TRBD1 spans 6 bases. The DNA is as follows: TGTGCCAGCTCACCACGTGGACAGACTGAAGCTTTCTTT. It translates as CASSPRGQTEAFF.